This T cell receptor beta chain was obtained from a study of patients and donors after allogeneic stem cell transplantation. Looked up from germline, CDR1 is SGHRS and CDR2 is YFSETQ. The CDR3 runs to 16 residues. V dropped 0 bases and J dropped 2 bases, with 9 bases sitting between them. TCRdb reprocessed the RT-PCR reads with MiXCR, giving one entry per CDR3 protein. The sample yields about a million distinct CDR3 sequences, approximately 19% seen once. A few counts support this clonotype. Sequencing was performed on blood, either unsorted or a sorted T cell fraction (not recorded which). The genes are TRBV5-1 and TRBJ2-6; a weak D match, TRBD2 (6 bases). The TCR was taken from a human donor who was either an allogeneic HSCT recipient or a stem cell or donor lymphocyte infusion donor (not recorded which). It is not recorded whose cells these are; they may come from a transplant donor. This CDR3 is CASSLAGGTGANVLTF. CDR3 DNA sequence: TGCGCCAGCAGCTTGGCCGGGGGAACTGGGGCCAACGTCCTGACTTTC.